These T cell receptor beta chains were read from a single sample in a study of blood T cells in healthy people across ages. TCRdb used MiXCR to reprocess the 5' RACE reads, holding one entry per CDR3 protein. The sample includes 700,000 or so distinct CDR3 sequences, 20% to 25% of them seen just once. Sequencing used blood. The source is a man in his 70s in good health. Both conserved end residues are part of each CDR3. The D gene is left open where the match is weak. Size is stated for part of the rows, as once, few or many counts, or as a class when the clone is expanded.

abundance | j_gene | v_gene | d_gene | CDR3aa | CDR3nt
. | TRBJ2-1 | TRBV27 | TRBD1 | CASSFLGQYNEQFF | TGTGCCAGCAGTTTTTTGGGACAGTACAATGAGCAGTTCTTC
few | TRBJ1-6 | TRBV6-6 | TRBD1 | CASSYSGGDNSPLHF | TGTGCCAGCAGTTACTCAGGGGGCGATAATTCACCCCTCCACTTT
few | TRBJ2-3 | TRBV7-9 | TRBD2 | CASSLVLAGTTDTQYF | TGTGCCAGCAGCTTAGTTCTAGCGGGAACGACAGATACGCAGTATTTT
. | TRBJ2-5 | TRBV20-1 | . | CSAPPPAGETQYF | TGCAGTGCTCCCCCCCCAGCGGGCGAGACCCAGTACTTC
few | TRBJ1-5 | TRBV20-1 | . | CSARRGNQPQHF | TGCAGTGCTAGAAGGGGAAATCAGCCCCAGCATTTT
. | TRBJ2-5 | TRBV5-1 | TRBD1 | CASSTGTGGSGTQYF | TGCGCCAGCAGCACCGGGACAGGGGGCTCTGGGACCCAGTACTTC
few | TRBJ2-7 | TRBV18 | . | CASPPDRYYEQYF | TGTGCCAGCCCACCGGACAGATATTACGAGCAGTACTTC
. | TRBJ2-7 | TRBV4-1 | . | CASSREQGWEQYF | TGCGCCAGCAGCCGAGAACAGGGTTGGGAGCAGTACTTC
. | TRBJ2-3 | TRBV12-3/TRBV12-4 | . | CASSLIRDTSTDTRYF | TGTGCCAGCAGTTTAATCAGGGATACCAGCACAGATACGCGGTATTTT
. | TRBJ2-3 | TRBV24-1 | . | CATRAGSIPSTDTQYF | TGTGCCACCAGGGCAGGGTCGATTCCTAGCACAGATACGCAGTATTTT
. | TRBJ2-3 | TRBV7-9 | . | CASSLDGRGDTQYF | TGTGCCAGCAGCTTAGACGGGAGAGGAGATACGCAGTATTTT
few | TRBJ2-4 | TRBV2 | TRBD1 | CASSPRTGANIQYF | TGTGCCAGCAGTCCTAGGACAGGGGCCAACATTCAGTACTTC
. | TRBJ1-4 | TRBV6-5 | . | CASSRGLNNEELFF | TGTGCCAGCAGTAGGGGACTGAACAATGAAGAACTGTTTTTT
. | TRBJ2-7 | TRBV11-2 | . | CASSRGGIPYEQYF | TGTGCCAGCAGCCGAGGGGGAATCCCATACGAGCAGTACTTC
few | TRBJ1-1 | TRBV29-1 | . | CSVGLSGRNTEAFF | TGCAGCGTTGGCTTATCGGGGCGGAACACTGAAGCTTTCTTT
. | TRBJ2-2 | TRBV3-1 | . | CASSLWERYIGELFF | TGTGCCAGCAGCCTGTGGGAGCGGTACATCGGGGAGCTGTTTTTT
. | TRBJ2-5 | TRBV19 | . | CASSIDEGPETQYF | TGTGCCAGTAGTATAGATGAGGGGCCGGAGACCCAGTACTTC
. | TRBJ1-1 | TRBV6-5 | . | CASSAGDTEAFF | TGTGCCAGCAGCGCGGGGGACACTGAAGCTTTCTTT
few | TRBJ2-7 | TRBV28 | TRBD2 | CASSELAGVYEQYF | TGTGCCAGCAGCGAACTAGCGGGAGTCTACGAGCAGTACTTC
. | TRBJ2-3 | TRBV9 | TRBD2 | CASSVDGAGGSDTPYF | TGTGCCAGCAGCGTAGATGGAGCGGGGGGGTCTGATACGCCGTATTTT
few | TRBJ2-2 | TRBV5-1 | . | CASSSYAGELFF | TGCGCCAGCAGCTCCTATGCCGGGGAGCTGTTTTTT
few | TRBJ1-5 | TRBV5-6 | . | CASSHLGQPVSNQPQHF | TGTGCCAGCAGCCATCTAGGACAGCCAGTTAGCAATCAGCCCCAGCATTTT
few | TRBJ2-4 | TRBV10-1 | . | CASSESAAAKNIQYF | TGCGCCAGCAGTGAGTCGGCAGCAGCCAAAAACATCCAGTACTTC
. | TRBJ2-2 | TRBV12-3/TRBV12-4 | . | CASSQQGPGTGELFF | TGTGCCAGCAGTCAACAGGGCCCGGGCACCGGGGAGCTGTTTTTT
few | TRBJ1-4 | TRBV10-2 | . | CATILNEKLFF | TGCGCCACCATACTCAATGAAAAACTGTTTTTT
few | TRBJ2-2 | TRBV28 | . | CASSFPSPGRTNTGELFF | TGTGCCAGCAGTTTCCCCTCACCGGGACGGACGAACACCGGGGAGCTGTTTTTT
few | TRBJ1-4 | TRBV6-5 | . | CASSYSHGEKLFF | TGTGCCAGCAGTTACTCGCATGGTGAAAAACTGTTTTTT
once | TRBJ1-4 | TRBV29-1 | TRBD1 | CSVKGTGGRKLFF | TGCAGCGTAAAAGGGACAGGGGGTCGAAAACTGTTTTTT
. | TRBJ2-2 | TRBV5-1 | . | CASSLSVNTGELFF | TGCGCCAGCAGCTTGTCCGTGAACACCGGGGAGCTGTTTTTT
. | TRBJ2-2 | TRBV6-1 | TRBD2 | CASNIAGGYTGELFF | TGTGCCAGCAACATAGCGGGGGGCTACACCGGGGAGCTGTTTTTT
. | TRBJ1-1 | TRBV6-5 | TRBD1 | CTSRGTVSQKEAFF | TGTACCAGCAGGGGGACAGTCTCCCAGAAAGAAGCTTTCTTT
few | TRBJ1-1 | TRBV29-1 | . | CSVAGQIGTEAFF | TGCAGCGTTGCGGGACAAATAGGAACTGAAGCTTTCTTT
. | TRBJ1-6 | TRBV11-2 | . | CASSKDGSRNNSPLHF | TGTGCCAGCAGCAAGGACGGGAGTAGAAATAATTCACCCCTCCACTTT
few | TRBJ2-3 | TRBV2 | . | CASSEGSGLIYTQYF | TGTGCCAGCAGTGAAGGATCCGGCCTGATTTATACGCAGTATTTT
many | TRBJ1-2 | TRBV6-5 | TRBD1 | CASSPGTGGGYTF | TGTGCCAGCAGTCCCGGGACAGGGGGAGGCTACACCTTC
. | TRBJ2-3 | TRBV20-1 | TRBD2 | CSAPPLAGKNFSTDTQYF | TGCAGTGCCCCCCCACTAGCGGGGAAAAATTTTAGCACAGATACGCAGTATTTT
few | TRBJ2-7 | TRBV6-6 | . | CASIYYYEQYF | TGTGCCAGCATTTACTACTACGAGCAGTACTTC
. | TRBJ2-1 | TRBV19 | TRBD2 | CASSPRRLAGVDEQFF | TGTGCCAGTAGCCCGAGGAGACTAGCGGGAGTGGATGAGCAGTTCTTC
few | TRBJ1-1 | TRBV12-3/TRBV12-4 | . | CASSPTSGPRNWDTEAFF | TGTGCCAGCAGTCCAACTTCCGGGCCCAGAAACTGGGACACTGAAGCTTTCTTT
few | TRBJ2-3 | TRBV6-6 | . | CASSHIWGFTDTQYF | TGTGCCAGCAGCCACATCTGGGGATTCACAGATACGCAGTATTTT
. | TRBJ2-5 | TRBV5-6 | TRBD1 | CASSLGQGSQETQYF | TGTGCCAGCAGCTTGGGACAGGGGAGCCAAGAGACCCAGTACTTC
. | TRBJ1-3 | TRBV7-6 | . | CASSSGQPGNTIYF | TGTGCCAGCAGCTCCGGACAGCCTGGAAACACCATATATTTT
. | TRBJ1-1 | TRBV7-6 | . | CASSLEGLMNTEAFF | TGTGCCAGCAGCTTAGAGGGGTTGATGAACACTGAAGCTTTCTTT
. | TRBJ1-4 | TRBV29-1 | . | CSVIPVGEANEKLFF | TGCAGCGTGATACCGGTCGGAGAGGCTAATGAAAAACTGTTTTTT
. | TRBJ1-2 | TRBV7-2 | . | CASTTWTPLLSIYGYTF | TGTGCCAGCACCACTTGGACGCCCCTCTTGTCAATATATGGCTACACCTTC